This T cell receptor beta chain was sequenced in a study of beta chain features in type 1 diabetes. Study-wide points: There was a moderate but significant shortening of TCRB CDR3s in all four CD4+ subsets of Type 1 diabetes patients.

CDR3 size: 15 residues. CDR1 is MNHNY, CDR2 SVGAGI, per germline (reference sequence). The purity of all sorted populations exceeded 95%. This clone turned up a few times. Its antigen is not identified. TCRB transcripts that were expressed got sequenced, as all of the isolated RNA had been reverse transcribed. Using immunoSEQ multiplex PCR, the repertoire was profiled, and TCRdb retains in-frame clones only, with some absent. The sample lists 45,000 to 65,000 clones, around 53% occurring once. This receptor was taken from a woman aged 40 to 50 with type 1 diabetes. The sequenced sample consisted of Tregs from blood. The chain carries TRBV6-6 and TRBJ2-5, with TRBD2 identical over 10 bases. The DNA end is more similar to TRBJ2-7, so the J call may be wrong. CDR3 DNA sequence: TGTGCCAGCAGGGTGGCTAGCGGGAGAAGCGACGAGCAGTACTTC. Its protein product is CASRVASGRSDEQYF.